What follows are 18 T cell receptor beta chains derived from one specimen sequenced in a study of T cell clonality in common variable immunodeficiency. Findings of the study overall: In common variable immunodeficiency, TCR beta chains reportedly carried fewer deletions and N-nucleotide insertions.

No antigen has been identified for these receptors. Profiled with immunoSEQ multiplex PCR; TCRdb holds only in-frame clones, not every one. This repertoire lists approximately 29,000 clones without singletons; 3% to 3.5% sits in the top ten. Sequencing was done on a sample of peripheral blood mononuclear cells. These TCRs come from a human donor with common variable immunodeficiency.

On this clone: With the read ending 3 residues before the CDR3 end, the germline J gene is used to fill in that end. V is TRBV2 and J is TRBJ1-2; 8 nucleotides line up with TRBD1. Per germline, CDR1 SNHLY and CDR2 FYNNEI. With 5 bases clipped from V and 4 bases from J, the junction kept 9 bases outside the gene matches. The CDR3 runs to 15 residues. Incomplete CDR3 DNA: TGTGCCAGCAGTACGAGGACAGGGCTTAGCTATGGC. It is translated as CASSTRTGLSYG. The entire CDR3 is CASSTRTGLSYGYTF.

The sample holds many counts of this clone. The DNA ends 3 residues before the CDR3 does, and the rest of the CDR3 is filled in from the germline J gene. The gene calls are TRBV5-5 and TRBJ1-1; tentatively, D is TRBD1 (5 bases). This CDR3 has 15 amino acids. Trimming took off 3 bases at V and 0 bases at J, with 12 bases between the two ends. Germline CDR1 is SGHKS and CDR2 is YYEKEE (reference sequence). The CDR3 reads CASSSSGGVNTEAFF. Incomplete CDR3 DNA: TGTGCCAGCAGCTCTTCGGGGGGAGTGAACACTGAA.

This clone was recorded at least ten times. CDR3 DNA (partial): TGCAGTGCTAGAGGTCTTCTCACCGGGGAG. This codes for CSARGLLTGE. The entire CDR3 is CSARGLLTGELFF. The chain carries TRBV20-1 and TRBJ2-2; D unclear. The read halts 3 residues ahead of the CDR3 end, with the missing end drawn from the germline J gene. This CDR3 comprises 13 residues. Germline values: CDR1 DFQATT, CDR2 SNEGSKA (reference sequence). Trimming cost V 1 base and J 4 bases, with 7 bases left between them.

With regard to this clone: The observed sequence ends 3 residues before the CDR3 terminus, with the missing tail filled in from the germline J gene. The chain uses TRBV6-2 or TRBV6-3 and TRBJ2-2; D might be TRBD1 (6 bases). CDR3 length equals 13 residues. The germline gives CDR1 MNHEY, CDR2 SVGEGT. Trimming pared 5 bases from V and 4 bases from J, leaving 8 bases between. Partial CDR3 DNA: TGTGCCAGCAGTCAGGGGCGCACCGGGGAG. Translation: CASSQGRTGE. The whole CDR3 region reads CASSQGRTGELFF.

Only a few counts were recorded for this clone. The sequenced CDR3 bases are TGCGCCAGCAGCTTCCGGGACAATAATTCACCC. Translated, it gives CASSFRDNNSP. The CDR3 in full is CASSFRDNNSPLHF. V is TRBV5-1 and J is TRBJ1-6, with D maybe TRBD1 (6 bases). The read ends 3 residues early relative to the CDR3; the germline J gene fills the gap. Germline CDR1 and CDR2: SGHRS and YFSETQ. Trimming took 2 bases from V and 5 from J, leaving 8 bases between them. CDR3 length: 14 residues.

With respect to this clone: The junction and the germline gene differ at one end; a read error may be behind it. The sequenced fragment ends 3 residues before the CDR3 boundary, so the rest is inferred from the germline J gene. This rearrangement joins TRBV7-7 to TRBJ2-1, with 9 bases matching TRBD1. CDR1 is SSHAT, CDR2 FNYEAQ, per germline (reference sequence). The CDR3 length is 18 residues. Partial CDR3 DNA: TGTGCTAGCAGCTTATTTCGAGAGGGGACAGGGAAGTCCAATGAG. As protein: CASSLFREGTGKSNE. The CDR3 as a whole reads CASSLFREGTGKSNEQFF.

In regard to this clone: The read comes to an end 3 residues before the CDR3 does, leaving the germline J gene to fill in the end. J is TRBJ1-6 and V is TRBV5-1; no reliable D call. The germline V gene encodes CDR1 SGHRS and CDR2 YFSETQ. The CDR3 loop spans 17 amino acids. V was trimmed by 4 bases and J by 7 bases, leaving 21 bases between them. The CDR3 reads CASSIIGGRGLNSPLHF. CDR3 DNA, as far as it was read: TGCGCCAGCAGCATCATCGGAGGACGCGGACTAAATTCACCC. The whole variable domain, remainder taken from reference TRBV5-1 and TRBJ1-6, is KAGVTQTPRYLIKTRGQQVTLSCSPISGHRSVSWYQQTPGQGLQFLFEYFSETQRNKGNFPGRFSGRQFSNSRSEMNVSTLELGDSALYLCASSIIGGRGLNSPLHFGNGTRLTVT.

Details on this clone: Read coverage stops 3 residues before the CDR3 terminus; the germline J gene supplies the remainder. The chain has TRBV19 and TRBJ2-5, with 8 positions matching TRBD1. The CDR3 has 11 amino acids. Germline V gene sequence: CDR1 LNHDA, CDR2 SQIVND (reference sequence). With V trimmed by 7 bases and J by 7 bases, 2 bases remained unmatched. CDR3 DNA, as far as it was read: TGTGCCAGTACAGGGGGCCGGACC. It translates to CASTGGRT. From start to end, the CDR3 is CASTGGRTQYF.

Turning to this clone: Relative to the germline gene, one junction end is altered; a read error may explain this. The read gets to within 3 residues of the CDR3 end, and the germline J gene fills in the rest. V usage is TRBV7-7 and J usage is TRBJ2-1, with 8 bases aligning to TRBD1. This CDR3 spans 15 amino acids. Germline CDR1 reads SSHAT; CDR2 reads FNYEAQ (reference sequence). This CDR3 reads CASSLDAGGSNEQFF. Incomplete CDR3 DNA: TGTGCTAGCAGCTTAGACGCAGGGGGCTCCAATGAG.

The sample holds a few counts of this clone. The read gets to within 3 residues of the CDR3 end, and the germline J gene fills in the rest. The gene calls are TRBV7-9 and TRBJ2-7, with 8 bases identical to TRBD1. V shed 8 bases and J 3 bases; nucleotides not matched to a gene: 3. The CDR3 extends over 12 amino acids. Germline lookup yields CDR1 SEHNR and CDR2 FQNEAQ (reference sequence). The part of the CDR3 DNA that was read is TGTGCCAGCTTCGGACAGGGCTACGAG. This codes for CASFGQGYE. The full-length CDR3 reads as CASFGQGYEQYF.

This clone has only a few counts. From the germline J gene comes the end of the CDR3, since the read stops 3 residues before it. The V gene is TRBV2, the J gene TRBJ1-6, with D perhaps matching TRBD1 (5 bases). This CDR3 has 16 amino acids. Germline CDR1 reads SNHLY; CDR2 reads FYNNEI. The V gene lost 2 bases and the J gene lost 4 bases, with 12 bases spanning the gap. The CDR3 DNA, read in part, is TGTGCCAGCAGTGAATGGCAGGGTCTTTATAATTCACCC. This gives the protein CASSEWQGLYNSP. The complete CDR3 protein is CASSEWQGLYNSPLHF.

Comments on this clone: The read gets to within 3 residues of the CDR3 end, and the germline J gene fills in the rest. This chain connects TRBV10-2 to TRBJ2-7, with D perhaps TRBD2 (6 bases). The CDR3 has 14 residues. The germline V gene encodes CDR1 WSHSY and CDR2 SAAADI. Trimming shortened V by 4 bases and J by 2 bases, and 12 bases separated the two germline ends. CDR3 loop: CASSGGGDPYEQYF. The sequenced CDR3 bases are TGCGCCAGCAGTGGAGGCGGGGACCCCTACGAG.

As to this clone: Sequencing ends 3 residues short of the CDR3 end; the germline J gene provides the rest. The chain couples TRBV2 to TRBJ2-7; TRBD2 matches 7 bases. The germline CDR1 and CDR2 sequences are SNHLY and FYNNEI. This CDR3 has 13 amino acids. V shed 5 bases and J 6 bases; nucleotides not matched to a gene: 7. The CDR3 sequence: CASSYDRGGEQYF. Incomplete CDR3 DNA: TGTGCCAGCAGTTACGATCGCGGGGGCGAG.

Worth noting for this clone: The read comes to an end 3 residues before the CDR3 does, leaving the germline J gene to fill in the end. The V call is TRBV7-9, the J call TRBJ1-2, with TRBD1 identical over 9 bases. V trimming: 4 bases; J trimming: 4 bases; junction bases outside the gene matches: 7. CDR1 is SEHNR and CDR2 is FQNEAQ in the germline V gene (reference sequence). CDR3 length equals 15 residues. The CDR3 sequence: CASSSSGGQGYGYTF. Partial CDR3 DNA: TGTGCCAGCAGCTCTTCCGGGGGACAGGGCTATGGC.

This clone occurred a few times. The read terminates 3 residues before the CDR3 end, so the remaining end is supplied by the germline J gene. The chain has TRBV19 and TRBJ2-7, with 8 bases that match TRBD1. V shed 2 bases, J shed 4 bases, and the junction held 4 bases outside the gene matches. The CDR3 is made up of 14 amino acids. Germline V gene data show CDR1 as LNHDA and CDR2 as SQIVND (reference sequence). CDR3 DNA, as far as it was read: TGTGCCAGTAGTATATTGGACAGGGCATACGAG. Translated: CASSILDRAYE. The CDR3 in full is CASSILDRAYEQYF.

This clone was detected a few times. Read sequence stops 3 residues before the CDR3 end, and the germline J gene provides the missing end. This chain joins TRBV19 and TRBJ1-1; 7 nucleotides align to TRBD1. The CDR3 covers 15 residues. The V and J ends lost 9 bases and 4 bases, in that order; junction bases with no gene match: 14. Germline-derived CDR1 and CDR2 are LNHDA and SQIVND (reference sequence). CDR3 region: CASTSPPTGVTEAFF. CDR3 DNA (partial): TGTGCCAGCACATCACCACCCACAGGGGTCACTGAA.

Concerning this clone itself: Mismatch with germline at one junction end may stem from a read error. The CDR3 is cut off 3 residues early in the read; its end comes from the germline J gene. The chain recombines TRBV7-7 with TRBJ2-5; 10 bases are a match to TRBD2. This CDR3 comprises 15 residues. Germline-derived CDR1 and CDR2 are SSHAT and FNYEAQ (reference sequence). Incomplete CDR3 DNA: TGTGCTAGCAGCTCGGGACTAGCGTCTCAAGAGACC. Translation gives CASSSGLASQET. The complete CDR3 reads CASSSGLASQETQYF. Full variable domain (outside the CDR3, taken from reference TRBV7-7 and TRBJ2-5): GAGVSQSPRYKVTKRGQDVTLRCDPISSHATLYWYQQALGQGPEFLTYFNYEAQPDKSGLPSDRFSAERPEGSISTLTIQRTEQRDSAMYRCASSSGLASQETQYFGPGTRLLVL.

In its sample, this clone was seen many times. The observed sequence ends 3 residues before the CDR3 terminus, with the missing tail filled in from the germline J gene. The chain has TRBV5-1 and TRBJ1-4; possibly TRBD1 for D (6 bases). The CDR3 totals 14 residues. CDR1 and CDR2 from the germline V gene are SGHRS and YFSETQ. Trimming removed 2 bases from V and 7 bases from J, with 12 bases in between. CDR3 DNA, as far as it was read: TGCGCCAGCAGCTTTACAGGGACGGGTGAAAAA. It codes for CASSFTGTGEK. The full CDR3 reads CASSFTGTGEKLFF.